Shown below are 20 T cell receptor beta chains from a single sample sequenced in a study of vaccination effects on CD4 cells after COVID-19. The ViraFEST assay expanded antigen-specific CD4+ T cells with viral peptide pools before sequencing. Following a 10-day culture, CD4+ T cells were purified. Nucleocapsid antibody tests were negative, and the vaccine recipients had no prior SARS-CoV-2 infection. The repertoire was sequenced with immunoSEQ multiplex PCR; TCRdb's copy has only in-frame clones and lacks some. The sample has 30,000 to 40,000 clones, around 70% seen once. These receptors lack a known antigen. Material: CD4+ T cells from PBMCs cultured with SARS-CoV-2 spike peptides, obtained before COVID-19 vaccination. The receptors originated from a human donor who received a COVID-19 vaccine.

The gene calls are TRBV7-2 and TRBJ2-1; 16 nucleotides match TRBD2. Trimming removed 5 bases from V and 6 bases from J; junction bases left unmatched: 4. The CDR3 runs to 16 residues. Germline V gene lookup returns CDR1 SGHTA and CDR2 FQGNSA. CDR3 nucleotide sequence: TGTGCCAGCAGCCCAGGGACTAGCGGGAGGGCCAATGAGCAGTTCTTC. Its translation is CASSPGTSGRANEQFF.

Comment on this clone: The junction departs from the called germline gene at one end, perhaps through a read error. The DNA of the CDR3 is TGTGCCAGCAGTGAAGCCCAAAACATTCAGTACTTC. Encoded protein: CASSEAQNIQYF. V is TRBV2 and J is TRBJ2-4; D ambiguous. CDR3 length: 12 amino acids. Germline V CDR1 and CDR2: SNHLY, FYNNEI.

V and J are TRBV7-2 and TRBJ2-3; 8 bases are shared with TRBD2. Germline CDR1 is SGHTA and CDR2 is FQGNSA. The CDR3 has 17 residues. V was pared by 5 bases and J by 5 bases, with 15 bases of the junction left unmatched. This CDR3 is CASSTGGTRRTQDTQYF. In DNA, the CDR3 is TGTGCCAGCAGCACCGGGGGGACTAGGAGGACTCAAGATACGCAGTATTTT. Looking up the rest from reference TRBV7-2 and TRBJ2-3 gives the full variable domain: GAGVSQSPSNKVTEKGKDVELRCDPISGHTALYWYRQSLGQGLEFLIYFQGNSAPDKSGLPSDRFSAERTGGSVSTLTIQRTQQEDSAVYLCASSTGGTRRTQDTQYFGPGTRLTVL.

There are a few counts of this clone. The rearrangement uses TRBV4-3 and TRBJ1-6; D remains unclear. In germline, CDR1 is LGHNA, CDR2 YSLEER. The CDR3 contains 14 residues. Trimming removed 1 base at V and 9 bases at J, with 10 bases between. The CDR3 DNA follows: TGCGCCAGCAGCCAAGGATATCGAGGTTCACCCCTCCACTTT. It is translated as CASSQGYRGSPLHF.

This clone is a singleton in its sample. This chain joins TRBV18 and TRBJ2-1; a weak D match, TRBD2 (5 bases). Germline CDR1 and CDR2: KGHSH and LQKENI. V dropped 0 bases and J dropped 7 bases, with 7 bases sitting between them. The CDR3 covers 13 residues. The CDR3 loop is CASSPPTTNEQFF. The DNA of the CDR3 is TGTGCCAGCTCACCACCGACTACGAATGAGCAGTTCTTC. Looking up the rest from reference TRBV18 and TRBJ2-1 gives the full variable domain: NAGVMQNPRHLVRRRGQEARLRCSPMKGHSHVYWYRQLPEEGLKFMVYLQKENIIDESGMPKERFSAEFPKEGPSILRIQQVVRGDSAAYFCASSPPTTNEQFFGPGTRLTVL.

This clone appeared a single time. The chain employs TRBV2 and TRBJ1-4, with 8 bases fitting TRBD1. The CDR3 contains 13 residues. Germline V gene sequence: CDR1 SNHLY, CDR2 FYNNEI. The ends lost 10 bases at V and 8 bases at J; junction bases unmatched: 9. CDR3: CATGGREAEKLFF. For the CDR3, the DNA is TGTGCCACAGGGGGCAGGGAAGCCGAAAAACTGTTTTTT. The whole variable domain, filled in from reference TRBV2 and TRBJ1-4, reads EPEVTQTPSHQVTQMGQEVILRCVPISNHLYFYWYRQILGQKVEFLVSFYNNEISEKSEIFDDQFSVERPDGSNFTLKIRSTKLEDSAMYFCATGGREAEKLFFGSGTQLSVL.

V usage is TRBV6-6 and J usage is TRBJ1-6, with D unresolved. Trimming pared 2 bases from V and 9 bases from J, leaving 11 bases between. Germline V gene data show CDR1 as MNHNY and CDR2 as SVGAGI (reference sequence). The length of the CDR3 is 14 residues. CDR3 sequence reads: CASSYGGSGSPLHF. Here the CDR3 DNA reads TGTGCCAGCAGTTACGGCGGGTCGGGTTCACCCCTCCACTTT.

The rearrangement links TRBV19 to TRBJ2-5, with 10 bases lining up with TRBD2. Germline CDR1 LNHDA, CDR2 SQIVND (reference sequence). V was pared by 2 bases and J by 2 bases, with 5 bases of the junction left unmatched. The CDR3 contains 16 residues. As DNA, the CDR3 is TGTGCCAGTAGTATATCGAGCGGGGGGGGACAAGAGACCCAGTACTTC. It yields the protein CASSISSGGGQETQYF.

For the CDR3, the DNA is TGTGCCAGCAGCCCCAGACCCGGGGGACTAGAGAACACCGGGGAGCTGTTTTTT. Protein: CASSPRPGGLENTGELFF. The rearrangement joins TRBV7-6 to TRBJ2-2, with 8 bases identical to TRBD2. The length of the CDR3 is 18 residues. V dropped 5 bases and J dropped 1; count of bases not matched to a gene: 12. In germline, CDR1 is SGHVS, CDR2 FNYEAQ.

The rearrangement links TRBV21-1 to TRBJ2-7; the table's D gene call, TRBD1, was not cross checked with the DNA. TRBV21-1 is described as a pseudogene. The CDR3 is 15 residues long. The CDR3 DNA reads as TGTGCCTGGAAAAGGGGGAAGGGCCCATCCTACGAGCAGTACTTC. Translated, it gives CAWKRGKGPSYEQYF.

This chain connects TRBV27 to TRBJ2-2, with a weak D call TRBD2 (5 bases). Germline values: CDR1 MNHEY, CDR2 SMNVEV (reference sequence). This CDR3 has 15 residues. Trimming removed 6 bases from V and 3 bases from J, with 14 bases in between. The CDR3 region is CASRLGWAYTGELFF. For the CDR3, the DNA is TGTGCCAGCAGACTAGGGTGGGCATACACCGGGGAGCTGTTTTTT.

The V and J genes are TRBV28 and TRBJ2-7; 8 positions match TRBD1. Losses at the gene ends were 6 bases for V and 3 bases for J; bases not matched to a gene: 4. Germline V gene sequence: CDR1 MDHEN, CDR2 SYDVKM. This CDR3 spans 13 amino acids. CDR3 in DNA: TGTGCCAGCAGAGGACAGGGAAGCTACGAGCAGTACTTC. Translation: CASRGQGSYEQYF.

This clone appeared a single time. The CDR3 loop is CATSREGISGANVLTF. The CDR3 coding sequence is TGTGCCACCAGCAGAGAGGGGATATCTGGGGCCAACGTCCTGACTTTC. The rearrangement joins TRBV15 to TRBJ2-6, with no clear D. The CDR3 is 16 residues long. Per germline, CDR1 LNHNV and CDR2 YYDKDF (reference sequence). V lost 0 bases to trimming and J lost 1 base, with 7 bases between them.

The chain combines TRBV7-2 with TRBJ2-3; D perhaps matches TRBD1 (5 bases). Germline values: CDR1 SGHTA, CDR2 FQGNSA. Trimming took 5 bases from V and 6 from J, leaving 12 bases between them. CDR3 length: 13 residues. In DNA, the CDR3 is TGTGCCAGCAGCGCCCGAAAGGGGGATACGCAGTATTTT. Its protein product is CASSARKGDTQYF.

This rearrangement joins TRBV18 to TRBJ2-1; D possibly corresponds to TRBD1 (5 bases). CDR3 size: 14 residues. V gave up 3 bases and J gave up 1 base, with 7 bases separating them. CDR1 and CDR2 (germline): KGHSH, LQKENI. For the CDR3, the DNA is TGTGCCAGCTCACCCAGGGCGTCCTACAATGAGCAGTTCTTC. Translation: CASSPRASYNEQFF.

This clone came up a few times. The chain has TRBV29-1 and TRBJ2-7; D is unclear. Trimming shortened V by 7 bases and J by 3 bases, and 22 bases separated the two germline ends. Germline V gene data show CDR1 as SQVTM and CDR2 as ANQGSEA. CDR3 length: 15 residues. The CDR3 DNA sequence: TGCAGCGGGGCATCGCGCACTTCCTTCTACTACGAGCAGTACTTC. Amino acid sequence: CSGASRTSFYYEQYF.

V is TRBV6-5 and J is TRBJ1-2, with TRBD1 matching 9 bases. The trim removed 6 bases at V and 8 bases at J, leaving 10 bases unmatched. The CDR3 is 14 residues long. Germline CDR1 MNHEY, CDR2 SVGAGI. CDR3 bases: TGTGCCAGCAGACCAGAACAGGGGGCCAGGGGCTACACCTTC. Protein product: CASRPEQGARGYTF.

This chain connects TRBV2 to TRBJ1-5; D unclear. Germline-derived CDR1 and CDR2 are SNHLY and FYNNEI. The germline V and J ends were trimmed by 8 bases and 0 bases, with 14 bases remaining between them. The CDR3 extends over 15 amino acids. CDR3 sequence reads: CASGISRFSNQPQHF. CDR3 in DNA: TGTGCCAGCGGGATTTCACGATTTAGCAATCAGCCCCAGCATTTT. Together with reference TRBV2 and TRBJ1-5, the CDR3 gives the full variable domain: EPEVTQTPSHQVTQMGQEVILRCVPISNHLYFYWYRQILGQKVEFLVSFYNNEISEKSEIFDDQFSVERPDGSNFTLKIRSTKLEDSAMYFCASGISRFSNQPQHFGDGTRLSIL.

The chain combines TRBV4-2 with TRBJ2-1; TRBD2 matches at 11 bases. Looked up from germline, CDR1 is LGHNA and CDR2 is YNFKEQ. The CDR3 spans 16 residues. V gave up 2 bases and J gave up 8 bases; unmatched junction bases: 8. The DNA for the CDR3 is TGTGCCAGCAGCCAATTAGCGGGGGGGCAAGTCTATGAGCAGTTCTTC. Amino acids: CASSQLAGGQVYEQFF.

This clone was counted only a few times. The chain links TRBV5-4 to TRBJ1-2; TRBD1 might be the D (5 bases). Germline V lookup: CDR1 SGHNT, CDR2 YYREEE (reference sequence). This CDR3 has 14 amino acids. V was clipped by 5 bases and J by 6 bases, with 17 bases between them. CDR3 residues: CASSSSRDADGYTF. The CDR3 DNA reads TGTGCCAGCAGTTCGTCGCGGGACGCTGATGGCTACACCTTC.